Given below is one TCR beta chain in context. Its antigen is not identified. Other DNA sequences in this sample translate to the same CDR3. This sample is part of a study of shared clonotypes between healthy human individuals. In the study overall: There were three CD4 naive, three CD4 memory, two CD8 naive and one CD8 memory plates per donor. The study, taken as a whole, reports: The authors sampled blood alone, and tissue repertoires likely differ.

CDR1 and CDR2 (germline): SNHLY, FYNNEI. CDR3 size: 13 residues. The ends were cut back, 0 bases at V and 4 bases at J, with 6 bases in the middle. The test was conducted at deep level. Repertoires were generated with immunoSEQ multiplex PCR, while TCRdb's copy carries only in-frame clones and drops some. The sample yields some 2.3 million clones, 80% to 95% seen once. The sample comprised naive CD4+ T cells from PBMCs. Subset specified: CD45RA+ positively selected. The chain uses TRBV2 and TRBJ1-2; D gene unclear. The TCR sequence derives from a man aged 18-30 years in good health. Some clones in this sample may be carry-over from other donors' samples. The CDR3 spells CASSEAGSYGYTF. In DNA form, the CDR3 reads TGTGCCAGCAGTGAAGCCGGGTCCTATGGCTACACCTTC.